The 5 T cell receptor beta chains below all came from one sample that was sequenced in a study of OX40 agonist ivuxolimab in advanced cancers. Data came from immunoSEQ multiplex PCR; TCRdb stores just in-frame clones and leaves some out. Among 45,000 to 55,000 clones, over 75% were seen once, and the ten largest hold roughly 0.67%. The sample was CD4+ or CD8+ T cells sorted from blood, taken in a trial of the OX40 agonist ivuxolimab. The receptor set was obtained from an adult with an advanced solid tumor such as melanoma, head and neck, liver or kidney cancer.

The V call is TRBV6-5, the J call TRBJ2-1, with D perhaps TRBD2 (7 bases). The germline V gene encodes CDR1 MNHEY and CDR2 SVGAGI. This CDR3 has 14 residues. The ends were cut back, 2 bases at V and 8 bases at J, with 13 bases in the middle. CDR3 nucleotide sequence: TGTGCCAGCAGTTACGGGGGGGGCCGGGATGAGCAGTTCTTC. Translation gives CASSYGGGRDEQFF.

This sequence joins TRBV2 and TRBJ1-6, with D possibly TRBD1 on 5 matching bases. CDR1 and CDR2 (germline): SNHLY, FYNNEI. The CDR3 loop spans 14 amino acids. V lost 8 bases and J 6 bases, leaving 14 bases between the germline ends. The CDR3 sequence: CASRDSPRNSPLHF. The CDR3 DNA reads TGTGCCAGCCGAGACAGCCCTCGTAATTCACCCCTCCACTTT.

The chain couples TRBV18 to TRBJ2-3; D is unresolved. The CDR3 has 16 amino acids. CDR1 is KGHSH, CDR2 LQKENI, per germline. V was pared by 2 bases and J by 0 bases, with 12 bases between. The CDR3 nucleotides read TGTGCCAGCTCACCATCGGCGCACGCGAGCACAGATACGCAGTATTTT. Translating it yields CASSPSAHASTDTQYF.

In this sample, this clone turned up a few times. The chain carries TRBV18 and TRBJ1-2; no clear D gene. There are 13 residues in the CDR3. Per germline, CDR1 KGHSH and CDR2 LQKENI. V lost 2 bases to trimming and J lost 7 bases, with 11 bases between them. For the CDR3, the DNA is TGTGCCAGCTCACCATCGGGAGCCCCTGGCTACACCTTC. Its translation is CASSPSGAPGYTF.

The V call is TRBV14, the J call TRBJ2-1, with D unresolved. Germline V lookup: CDR1 SGHDN, CDR2 FVKESK. With 2 bases removed from V and 5 bases from J, the gap between germline ends came to 19 bases. The CDR3 loop spans 17 amino acids. As DNA, the CDR3 is TGTGCCAGCAGCCAATTTCCCCCATCGGGTATGAACAATGAGCAGTTCTTC. Translation: CASSQFPPSGMNNEQFF. The variable domain in full, with the rest retrieved from reference TRBV14 and TRBJ2-1, is EAGVTQFPSHSVIEKGQTVTLRCDPISGHDNLYWYRRVMGKEIKFLLHFVKESKQDESGMPNNRFLAERTGGTYSTLKVQPAELEDSGVYFCASSQFPPSGMNNEQFFGPGTRLTVL.